The next 28 T cell receptor beta chains were all read from a single sample in a study of HIV-infected children after antiretroviral therapy interruption. The TCR library was built from RNA with a 3' RACE protocol and unique molecular identifiers. MiXCR, run by TCRdb on the 3' RACE reads, gives a single entry per CDR3 protein. The sample shows more than 85,000 distinct CDR3 sequences, 5.5% to 8.5% of them seen only once. Sample treatment: PENTA 11 planned treatment interruption arm or continuous ART arm. The sequenced sample was CD45RA+ CD4+ T cells from PBMCs, pooled from several time points, obtained from a donor given antiretroviral therapy, either interrupted or continuous. Subset denoted: naive CD4+ CD45RA+ CD45RO- T cells. Receptors originate from a pool of human donors with HIV.

This clonotype was observed many times. The CDR3 here is CASRSLDREGTEAFF. CDR3 coding DNA: TGTGCCAGCAGGTCACTCGACAGGGAGGGCACTGAAGCTTTCTTT. The chain uses TRBV5-6 and TRBJ1-1; 7 bases align to TRBD1. V gave up 5 bases and J gave up 4 bases; unmatched junction bases: 11. There are 15 residues in the CDR3. Germline CDR1 is SGHDT and CDR2 is YYEEEE.

This clonotype was seen repeatedly, ten times or more. V and J are TRBV28 and TRBJ1-3; a weak D match, TRBD1 (6 bases). V lost 1 base and J lost 8, with 15 bases in between. Germline CDR1 MDHEN, CDR2 SYDVKM. CDR3 length: 15 amino acids. CDR3 loop: CASSLFLQGRDTIYF. CDR3 sequence (DNA): TGTGCCAGCAGTTTATTTCTACAGGGCAGAGACACCATATATTTT. The full variable domain, its missing parts supplied by reference TRBV28 and TRBJ1-3, is DVKVTQSSRYLVKRTGEKVFLECVQDMDHENMFWYRQDPGLGLRLIYFSYDVKMKEKGDIPEGYSVSREKKERFSLILESASTNQTSMYLCASSLFLQGRDTIYFGEGSWLTVV.

In this sample, this clonotype turned up many times. This chain connects TRBV12-3 or TRBV12-4 to TRBJ1-2, with D possibly matching TRBD1 (6 bases). V lost 1 base to trimming and J lost 8 bases, with 11 bases between them. The CDR3 runs to 13 residues. The CDR3 region is CASSLERGHGYTF. The CDR3 nucleotides are TGTGCCAGCAGTTTAGAGCGGGGACACGGCTACACCTTC.

This clonotype was detected ten times or more. The J gene is TRBJ1-1, the V gene TRBV6-1; D is possibly TRBD1 (5 bases). The V gene's germline CDR1 is MNHNS and CDR2 SASEGT. Between the trimmed V and J ends, which lost 6 bases and 6 bases, there was a span of 20 bases. The CDR3 extends over 15 amino acids. The CDR3 sequence is CASRKGVGEGPEAFF. The CDR3 region has the DNA TGTGCCAGCAGAAAAGGGGTGGGGGAAGGTCCTGAAGCTTTCTTT.

At least ten counts were recorded for this clonotype. This sequence joins TRBV3-1 and TRBJ2-5; the D gene is possibly TRBD1 (7 bases). The CDR3 covers 14 residues. Germline loops: CDR1 LGHDT, CDR2 YNNKEL (reference sequence). Trimming took off 4 bases at V and 3 bases at J, with 12 bases between the two ends. The CDR3 DNA reads as TGTGCCAGCAGCCGCGGGACAGCCGAAGAGACCCAGTACTTC. The encoded protein is CASSRGTAEETQYF.

This clonotype was seen ten or more times. The gene calls are TRBV25-1 and TRBJ2-7, with 8 bases lining up with TRBD1. There are 15 residues in the CDR3. J gave up 2 bases and V 3 bases, and 6 bases lay outside the gene matches. The germline V gene has CDR1 MGHDK and CDR2 SYGVNS. CDR3 coding DNA: TGTGCCAGCAGTGATCACGGGACAGGCCCCTACGAGCAGTACTTC. As protein: CASSDHGTGPYEQYF.

This clonotype has a count of ten or more. The chain employs TRBV24-1 and TRBJ2-4; D is unclear. Trimming left V 7 bases short and J 10 bases short, with 16 bases between. In germline, CDR1 is KGHDR, CDR2 SFDVKD. The CDR3 has 13 amino acids. CDR3 residues: CATSEGPSAIQYF. CDR3 coding DNA: TGTGCCACCAGCGAAGGACCGAGTGCGATTCAGTACTTC.

Ten or more counts support this clonotype. The V and J genes are TRBV7-9 and TRBJ1-1; TRBD1 is a possible D gene (5 bases). V lost 4 bases and J lost 0, with 9 bases in between. CDR3 length: 14 amino acids. Germline V gene sequence: CDR1 SEHNR, CDR2 FQNEAQ (reference sequence). This CDR3 reads CASSSRQMNTEAFF. The CDR3 coding sequence is TGTGCCAGCAGCTCCCGACAGATGAACACTGAAGCTTTCTTT. Using reference TRBV7-9 and TRBJ1-1 for the parts outside the CDR3, the full variable domain is DTGVSQNPRHKITKRGQNVTFRCDPISEHNRLYWYRQTLGQGPEFLTYFQNEAQLEKSRLLSDRFSAERPKGSFSTLEIQRTEQGDSAMYLCASSSRQMNTEAFFGQGTRLTVV.

The chain links TRBV11-2 to TRBJ2-7, with 7 bases that match TRBD2. V shed 1 base and J 3 bases; nucleotides not matched to a gene: 9. This CDR3 is 16 amino acids long. Germline loops: CDR1 SGHAT, CDR2 FQNNGV. Here the CDR3 reads CASSLGPGGGSYEQYF. DNA of the CDR3: TGTGCCAGCAGCTTAGGACCGGGGGGTGGCAGCTACGAGCAGTACTTC. Full variable domain (missing parts from reference TRBV11-2 and TRBJ2-7): EAGVAQSPRYKIIEKRQSVAFWCNPISGHATLYWYQQILGQGPKLLIQFQNNGVVDDSQLPKDRFSAERLKGVDSTLKIQPAKLEDSAVYLCASSLGPGGGSYEQYFGPGTRLTVT.

This clonotype was counted ten times or more. The CDR3 DNA reads TGTGCCAGTAGCGCCGACAATTCGCTTACGCAGTATTTT. Amino acid sequence: CASSADNSLTQYF. The J gene is TRBJ2-3, the V gene TRBV19, with unresolved D. CDR1 is LNHDA and CDR2 is SQIVND in the germline V gene (reference sequence). The CDR3 length is 13 residues. V dropped 6 bases and J dropped 8 bases, with 15 bases sitting between them.

This clonotype has at least ten counts. The chain has TRBV7-9 and TRBJ2-7, with D possibly TRBD1 on 6 matching bases. This CDR3 is built from 16 residues. V lost 5 bases to trimming and J lost 3 bases, with 20 bases between them. In germline, CDR1 is SEHNR, CDR2 FQNEAQ (reference sequence). Here the CDR3 reads CASSPIPTGISYEQYF. Written as DNA, the CDR3 is TGTGCCAGCAGCCCGATCCCCACAGGGATCAGCTACGAGCAGTACTTC.

CDR3 protein: CATSRGPQETQYF. CDR3 DNA sequence: TGTGCCACCAGCAGAGGGCCGCAAGAGACCCAGTACTTC. The rearrangement uses TRBV15 and TRBJ2-5, with D hard to call. CDR3 length equals 13 residues. Germline V lookup: CDR1 LNHNV, CDR2 YYDKDF (reference sequence). V dropped 1 base and J dropped 2 bases, with 5 bases sitting between them. Variable domain in full (rest from reference TRBV15 and TRBJ2-5): DAMVIQNPRYQVTQFGKPVTLSCSQTLNHNVMYWYQQKSSQAPKLLFHYYDKDFNNEADTPDNFQSRRPNTSFCFLDIRSPGLGDTAMYLCATSRGPQETQYFGPGTRLLVL.

J is TRBJ2-1 and V is TRBV4-2; no clear D gene. The ends were cut back, 0 bases at V and 1 base at J, with 1 base in the middle. Germline loops: CDR1 LGHNA, CDR2 YNFKEQ. The CDR3 totals 13 residues. The CDR3 nucleotides read TGTGCCAGCAGCCAAGAATCCTACAATGAGCAGTTCTTC. Protein product: CASSQESYNEQFF.

This clonotype was observed many times. The chain joins TRBV11-2 to TRBJ1-1; no clear D gene. V lost 4 bases and J lost 0, with 9 bases in between. Germline loops: CDR1 SGHAT, CDR2 FQNNGV. The CDR3 runs to 14 residues. CDR3 sequence: CASSSGPVNTEAFF. The CDR3 DNA sequence: TGTGCCAGCAGCTCCGGACCGGTGAACACTGAAGCTTTCTTT.

This clonotype was detected only a few times. This sequence joins TRBV20-1 and TRBJ2-2, with D unclear. Deletions cut 2 bases from V and 2 bases from J, with 6 bases between. Looked up from germline, CDR1 is DFQATT and CDR2 is SNEGSKA (reference sequence). The CDR3 length is 13 residues. The CDR3 reads CSARMTNTGELFF. In DNA, the CDR3 is TGCAGTGCTAGAATGACAAACACCGGGGAGCTGTTTTTT.

This clonotype was detected ten times or more. J is TRBJ2-2 and V is TRBV10-3; D is unresolved. From germline, CDR1 is ENHRY and CDR2 SYGVKD. V lost 2 bases and J 6 bases, leaving 4 bases between the germline ends. CDR3 size: 12 residues. CDR3 sequence reads: CAISEGAGELFF. In DNA, the CDR3 is TGTGCCATCAGTGAGGGGGCCGGGGAGCTGTTTTTT.

The table lists this clonotype with a few counts. The V call is TRBV5-1, the J call TRBJ2-7; 7 bases fit TRBD2. The CDR3 length is 11 residues. Trimming cost V 1 base and J 9 bases; bases outside gene matches: 1. Germline V lookup: CDR1 SGHRS, CDR2 YFSETQ. The chain's CDR3 is CASSLLAVQYF. Here the CDR3 DNA reads TGCGCCAGCAGCTTGCTAGCGGTGCAGTACTTC.

The sample holds many counts of this clonotype. The V gene is TRBV13, the J gene TRBJ2-7; D possibly corresponds to TRBD1 (6 bases). The V and J ends lost 4 bases and 7 bases respectively, with 14 bases between them. CDR1 is PRHDT and CDR2 is FYEKMQ in the germline V gene (reference sequence). The CDR3 runs to 13 residues. The CDR3 DNA reads as TGTGCCAGCAGCTCCCACAGGGCTGGGGAGCAGTACTTC. Translating it yields CASSSHRAGEQYF.

The chain is built from TRBV10-3 and TRBJ2-7; tentative D call: TRBD2 (6 bases). Germline V gene lookup returns CDR1 ENHRY and CDR2 SYGVKD. CDR3 size: 15 residues. V dropped 10 bases and J dropped 10 bases, with 29 bases sitting between them. CDR3 amino acids: CASGPGTGVPYEQYF. CDR3 DNA: TGTGCCAGCGGTCCCGGGACTGGGGTTCCCTATGAACAGTACTTC.

CDR3 coding DNA: TGTGCCAGCAATCGACTAGCGGGGACCTACAATGAGCAGTTCTTC. Protein sequence: CASNRLAGTYNEQFF. The rearrangement uses TRBV6-1 and TRBJ2-1; the match to TRBD2 covers 11 bases. There are 15 residues in the CDR3. Germline values: CDR1 MNHNS, CDR2 SASEGT. V shed 7 bases, J shed 2 bases, and the junction held 4 bases outside the gene matches.

This clonotype was recorded only once. This may be a read error: a much more frequent sequence differs by one nucleotide. The J gene is TRBJ1-2, the V gene TRBV20-1; D is unresolved. From germline, CDR1 is DFQATT and CDR2 SNEGSKA (reference sequence). This CDR3 has 14 amino acids. DNA of the CDR3: TGCGGTGCTAGAGATGTTACCCTCTTCCGAGGCTACACCTTC. Protein sequence: CGARDVTLFRGYTF.

This clonotype occurred many times. The rearrangement uses TRBV12-3 or TRBV12-4 and TRBJ1-1; D is perhaps TRBD1 (5 bases). The length of the CDR3 is 13 residues. V was pared by 2 bases and J by 1 base, with 5 bases between. CDR3 sequence (DNA): TGTGCCAGCAGTTTAAGGGGGAACACTGAAGCTTTCTTT. This translates into CASSLRGNTEAFF.

This clonotype was found many times. CDR3 nucleotides: TGTGCCAGCTCGCGAACGGCACAGGCCTTCTCTGGAAACACCATATATTTT. Its protein is CASSRTAQAFSGNTIYF. The chain uses TRBV18 and TRBJ1-3; maybe TRBD1 (5 bases). This CDR3 comprises 17 residues. Germline V gene lookup returns CDR1 KGHSH and CDR2 LQKENI. Trimming took 6 bases from V and 0 from J, leaving 18 bases between them.

This clonotype showed up many times. V is TRBV6-1 and J is TRBJ1-1; D gene ambiguous. V gave up 2 bases and J gave up 6 bases, with 16 bases separating them. Germline lookup yields CDR1 MNHNS and CDR2 SASEGT. The CDR3 contains 15 residues. Here the CDR3 reads CASSEFRVFFSEAFF. The CDR3 region has the DNA TGTGCCAGCAGTGAATTTCGGGTCTTTTTCTCTGAAGCTTTCTTT.

This clonotype was observed at least ten times. The rearrangement uses TRBV10-3 and TRBJ2-5; 10 nucleotides match TRBD2. The CDR3 consists of 14 residues. Germline assignment: CDR1 ENHRY and CDR2 SYGVKD. V lost 11 bases to trimming and J lost 7 bases; unmatched junction nucleotides: 13. The CDR3 reads CAPSSGTSEATQYF. CDR3 coding DNA: TGTGCCCCTTCCTCGGGGACTAGCGAGGCGACCCAGTACTTC.

This chain links TRBV11-2 with TRBJ2-5; maybe TRBD2 (6 bases). Trimming pared 1 base from V and 5 bases from J, leaving 14 bases between. The CDR3 runs 15 residues. Germline assignment: CDR1 SGHAT and CDR2 FQNNGV. This chain's CDR3 is CASSLGWREAETQYF. CDR3 bases: TGTGCCAGCAGCTTAGGATGGAGGGAGGCGGAGACCCAGTACTTC.

This clonotype was counted ten times or more. The V gene is TRBV19, the J gene TRBJ2-7; unclear D gene. The germline gives CDR1 LNHDA, CDR2 SQIVND (reference sequence). The CDR3 consists of 13 residues. V was pared by 1 base and J by 4 bases, with 8 bases between. CDR3 sequence: CASSIGGSYEQYF. CDR3 nucleotides: TGTGCCAGTAGTATAGGAGGATCTTACGAGCAGTACTTC.

This clonotype was picked up many times. This chain links TRBV11-2 with TRBJ1-2; D is perhaps TRBD1 (5 bases). Germline V CDR1 and CDR2: SGHAT, FQNNGV. V lost 5 bases and J 2 bases, leaving 12 bases between the germline ends. The CDR3 spans 14 residues. In DNA, the CDR3 is TGTGCCAGCAGCCCTGGGGCAGCAAACTATGGCTACACCTTC. It encodes CASSPGAANYGYTF.